Included here is one T cell receptor beta chain sequence, with context. No antigen is known for it. No qualities accompany the bases; no much larger clone lies one base away. V loses 1 base of germline sequence and J loses 11 bases, and the interval between the two ends is 15 bases. The CDR3 goes from the cysteine to the phenylalanine over 15 residues. Only the CDR3 DNA is retained, 45 bases long and in frame from the first base. The germline V gene encodes CDR1 MGHRA and CDR2 YSYEKL. These data belong to a study of CD39 and CD103 CD8 tumor-infiltrating T cells (dated 2018 in TCRdb). In terms of the full investigation: The repertoire comparisons shown came from four patients: one with an HPV-positive HNSCC, one with an HPV-negative HNSCC, one with ovarian cancer and one with melanoma. TCRbeta CDR3 deep sequencing compared repertoires of CD8 TIL subsets defined by CD103 and CD39 with peripheral memory CD8 T cells. The research as a whole found: DP CD8 TILs appeared more oligoclonal than DN and SP CD8 TILs and blood memory CD8 T cells, with top 30 clonotypes covering roughly 55-90%. DP TIL clonotypes were rarely detected in blood or uninvolved lymph node, whereas DN TIL clonotypes were found to largely overlap with peripheral memory CD8 repertoires.

For each subset, genomic DNA was extracted from around 10,000 to 100,000 sorted cells using the DNeasy Blood and Tissue Kit. The TCRbeta V-J or V-D-J regions were sequenced and mapped through the immunoSEQ service, and coverage above 10x per sample was achieved. From the authors' description of their analysis: Analysis was restricted to productive rearrangements exported from the immunoSEQ Analyzer platform, and clonality was assessed using the 500 most abundant clones. Repertoire overlap between populations was quantified with the Morisita-Horn similarity index and the Jaccard index. In six cancer patients, Morisita-Horn similarity was measured between the TCR repertoires of CD8 T-cell subsets. TCRdb took over this immuneACCESS table, retaining in-frame rearrangements with V and J assigned. Such tables are incomplete; in checked studies, under half of the missing clones stem from an unresolved V gene, and the remainder is unexplained. That table gives V, J and clone size, and the DNA gave D and trimming. For this sample there are 2,000 to 2,500 clones; approximately 70% appear just once. 10% to 15% of the sample is taken by the ten largest.

Patients were not receiving therapy at sample collection, though earlier treatments ranged from chemotherapy, radiotherapy, surgery and immunotherapy to none. Thawed cells were enriched for T lymphocytes with a negative-selection kit, adding EpCAM beads for tumor-infiltrating lymphocytes. For the CD8 TIL subsets, CD3+CD4-CD8+CD45RA- cells were FACS-sorted and divided into DN, SP and DP based on their expression of CD39 and CD103. After mincing, tumor specimens underwent a 1 h digestion with hyaluronidase, collagenase and DNase, and were then filtered, enriched by Ficoll and cryopreserved. Populations were sorted to 98% to 99% purity on a FACSAria II, and cell pellets were frozen for TCR sequencing without culture.

The source is a human donor with head and neck squamous cell carcinoma. The sequence is built from TRBV4-1 and TRBJ1-6; TRBD1 could be the D gene, as 5 bases match. The sequencing input was CD39- CD103- CD8+ T cells sorted from the tumor. The cell subset or site label, as the study defines it: CD103-CD39- double-negative CD45RA- CD8 T cells. The CDR3 protein sequence reads: CASSQGDAGQAPLHF. The sequence in DNA is TGCGCCAGCAGCCAAGGCGACGCAGGGCAAGCACCCCTCCACTTT.